This is a list of T cell receptor beta chains from one sample in a study of CD8+ T cells in alopecia areata. Here immunoSEQ multiplex PCR was the method, and the copy in TCRdb shows in-frame clones only, minus some. The data show about 200,000 clones, around 64% seen once. Sequencing was performed on CD4+ T cells sorted from blood, taken around week 50, from a patient treated with tofacitinib. The receptors here all came from a human donor with alopecia areata. Both conserved end residues are part of each CDR3. D genes are given only for firm matches. Rows may omit the clone size; those that give it use once, few, many or a size class.

d_call: NA; v_call: TRBV7-2; j_call: TRBJ2-3; cdr3_length: 12; clone_size: NA; cdr3_nt: TGTGCCAGCAGCTCGATTGGGGATACGCAGTATTTT; cdr3_aa: CASSSIGDTQYF
d_call: NA; v_call: TRBV5-1; j_call: TRBJ2-7; cdr3_length: 14; clone_size: NA; cdr3_nt: TGCGCCAGCAGCTCACAGGGCTCTTTGGGCGAGCAGTACTTC; cdr3_aa: CASSSQGSLGEQYF
d_call: NA; v_call: TRBV12-5; j_call: TRBJ1-5; cdr3_length: 13; clone_size: NA; cdr3_nt: TGTGCTAGTGGGCAGGGTACCGATCAGCCCCAGCATTTT; cdr3_aa: CASGQGTDQPQHF
d_call: NA; v_call: TRBV27; j_call: TRBJ1-2; cdr3_length: 15; clone_size: once; cdr3_nt: TGTGCCAGCAGAGGACGGTCCGCGGGGGGGAGAGGCTACACCTTC; cdr3_aa: CASRGRSAGGRGYTF
d_call: NA; v_call: TRBV14; j_call: TRBJ1-4; cdr3_length: 13; clone_size: NA; cdr3_nt: TGTGCCAGCAGCCGGGGCAGTAATGAAAAACTGTTTTTT; cdr3_aa: CASSRGSNEKLFF
d_call: TRBD1; v_call: TRBV27; j_call: TRBJ2-7; cdr3_length: 15; clone_size: NA; cdr3_nt: TGTGCCAGCAGATTGTACACAGGGGGCAGATACGAGCAGTACTTC; cdr3_aa: CASRLYTGGRYEQYF
d_call: TRBD1; v_call: TRBV9; j_call: TRBJ1-1; cdr3_length: 15; clone_size: many; cdr3_nt: TGTGCCAGCAGTCGACAGGGTACCTTGAACACTGAAGCTTTCTTT; cdr3_aa: CASSRQGTLNTEAFF
d_call: NA; v_call: TRBV18; j_call: TRBJ1-1; cdr3_length: 14; clone_size: NA; cdr3_nt: TGTGCCAGCTCACTCGATGGATTTGGTTCTGAAGCTTTCTTT; cdr3_aa: CASSLDGFGSEAFF
d_call: NA; v_call: TRBV29-1; j_call: TRBJ2-3; cdr3_length: 11; clone_size: NA; cdr3_nt: TGCAGCGGAGGGGGCACAGATACGCAGTATTTT; cdr3_aa: CSGGGTDTQYF
d_call: NA; v_call: TRBV29-1; j_call: TRBJ2-2; cdr3_length: 13; clone_size: NA; cdr3_nt: TGCAGCGGCCGGGTTTTAAGCACCGGGGAACTGTTTTTT; cdr3_aa: CSGRVLSTGELFF
d_call: NA; v_call: TRBV6-1; j_call: TRBJ2-7; cdr3_length: 12; clone_size: NA; cdr3_nt: TGTGCCAGCAGTGATCCGTTCCGGGAGCAGTACTTC; cdr3_aa: CASSDPFREQYF
d_call: NA; v_call: TRBV29-1; j_call: TRBJ1-4; cdr3_length: 12; clone_size: NA; cdr3_nt: TGCAGCGTGACGGGCGTGAATGAAAAACTGTTTTTT; cdr3_aa: CSVTGVNEKLFF
d_call: NA; v_call: TRBV29-1; j_call: TRBJ1-3; cdr3_length: 13; clone_size: NA; cdr3_nt: TGCAGCGTTCAGACAGGTCCTGGAAACACCATATATTTT; cdr3_aa: CSVQTGPGNTIYF
d_call: NA; v_call: TRBV7-2; j_call: TRBJ2-3; cdr3_length: 12; clone_size: few; cdr3_nt: TGTGCCAGCAGCTTAGATACAGATACGCAGTATTTT; cdr3_aa: CASSLDTDTQYF
d_call: TRBD1; v_call: TRBV5-1; j_call: TRBJ1-2; cdr3_length: 14; clone_size: NA; cdr3_nt: TGCGCCAGCAGCCCGGGACAGACGAACTATGGCTACACCTTC; cdr3_aa: CASSPGQTNYGYTF
d_call: NA; v_call: TRBV29-1; j_call: TRBJ1-1; cdr3_length: 12; clone_size: NA; cdr3_nt: TGCAGCGTTCTGGCAGGGTACACTGAAGCTTTCTTT; cdr3_aa: CSVLAGYTEAFF
d_call: NA; v_call: TRBV29-1; j_call: TRBJ2-6; cdr3_length: 12; clone_size: few; cdr3_nt: TGCAGCGTTAGGGCTGGGGCCAACGTCCTGACTTTC; cdr3_aa: CSVRAGANVLTF
d_call: TRBD2; v_call: TRBV5-1; j_call: TRBJ2-1; cdr3_length: 15; clone_size: NA; cdr3_nt: TGCGCCAGCAGCATAAGACTAGCGGGTAACAATGAGCAGTTCTTC; cdr3_aa: CASSIRLAGNNEQFF
d_call: NA; v_call: TRBV23-1; j_call: TRBJ1-2; cdr3_length: 13; clone_size: few; cdr3_nt: TGCGCCAGCAGTCCAGGGACTAACTATGGCTACACCTTC; cdr3_aa: CASSPGTNYGYTF
d_call: NA; v_call: TRBV6-5; j_call: TRBJ1-1; cdr3_length: 14; clone_size: NA; cdr3_nt: TGTGCCAGCAGTTACCGTGACAGGAGGGCTGAAGCTTTCTTT; cdr3_aa: CASSYRDRRAEAFF
d_call: NA; v_call: TRBV30; j_call: TRBJ1-5; cdr3_length: 13; clone_size: NA; cdr3_nt: TGTGCCTGGACCCGTGGCCCCAATCAGCCCCAGCATTTT; cdr3_aa: CAWTRGPNQPQHF
d_call: NA; v_call: TRBV7-2; j_call: TRBJ1-2; cdr3_length: 15; clone_size: NA; cdr3_nt: TGTGCCAGCAGCTCCTACGGACGCTCGGGCTATGGCTACACCTTC; cdr3_aa: CASSSYGRSGYGYTF
d_call: NA; v_call: TRBV29-1; j_call: TRBJ2-5; cdr3_length: 13; clone_size: NA; cdr3_nt: TGCAGCGTTGAGGCAGGGGTTTGGGAGACCCAGTACTTC; cdr3_aa: CSVEAGVWETQYF
d_call: NA; v_call: TRBV25-1; j_call: TRBJ1-1; cdr3_length: 11; clone_size: NA; cdr3_nt: TGTGCCAGCAGGGACGTAGGCGAAGCTTTCTTT; cdr3_aa: CASRDVGEAFF
d_call: TRBD2; v_call: TRBV25-1; j_call: TRBJ2-5; cdr3_length: 13; clone_size: NA; cdr3_nt: TGTGCCAGCTCGACTAGCGGGGGTGAGACCCAGTACTTC; cdr3_aa: CASSTSGGETQYF
d_call: TRBD2; v_call: TRBV7-2; j_call: TRBJ2-1; cdr3_length: 15; clone_size: NA; cdr3_nt: TGTGCCAGCAGTGTTAGCGGGGGCTACTACAATGAGCAGTTCTTC; cdr3_aa: CASSVSGGYYNEQFF
d_call: NA; v_call: TRBV7-9; j_call: TRBJ2-5; cdr3_length: 12; clone_size: NA; cdr3_nt: TGTGCCAGCAGCCCGGACCAAGAGACCCAGTACTTC; cdr3_aa: CASSPDQETQYF
d_call: NA; v_call: TRBV2; j_call: TRBJ1-2; cdr3_length: 13; clone_size: many; cdr3_nt: TGTGCCAGCCAGGGGCAGTTTAACTATGGCTACACCTTC; cdr3_aa: CASQGQFNYGYTF
d_call: TRBD1; v_call: TRBV15; j_call: TRBJ1-1; cdr3_length: 14; clone_size: NA; cdr3_nt: TGTGCCACCCGACCTAGGACAGGGAACACTGAAGCTTTCTTT; cdr3_aa: CATRPRTGNTEAFF
d_call: NA; v_call: TRBV2; j_call: TRBJ2-5; cdr3_length: 14; clone_size: NA; cdr3_nt: TGTGCCAGCAGTGCTATGGGCCCCCAAGAGACCCAGTACTTC; cdr3_aa: CASSAMGPQETQYF
d_call: NA; v_call: TRBV15; j_call: TRBJ1-6; cdr3_length: 18; clone_size: few; cdr3_nt: TGTGCCACCAGCAGAGATACCCCTACCGGTGGTCTTAATTCACCCCTCCACTTT; cdr3_aa: CATSRDTPTGGLNSPLHF
d_call: NA; v_call: TRBV25-1; j_call: TRBJ1-5; cdr3_length: 14; clone_size: NA; cdr3_nt: TGTGCCAGCAGTGAGGCAGGCCTCAATCAGCCCCAGCATTTT; cdr3_aa: CASSEAGLNQPQHF
d_call: NA; v_call: TRBV28; j_call: TRBJ2-1; cdr3_length: 12; clone_size: NA; cdr3_nt: TGTGCCAGCAGGGCAGCCTACAATGAGCAGTTCTTC; cdr3_aa: CASRAAYNEQFF
d_call: TRBD2; v_call: TRBV14; j_call: TRBJ2-3; cdr3_length: 15; clone_size: few; cdr3_nt: TGTGCCAGCAGCCAACAGCGGGGGGAACGGAATACGCAGTATTTT; cdr3_aa: CASSQQRGERNTQYF
d_call: NA; v_call: TRBV4-3; j_call: TRBJ2-3; cdr3_length: 13; clone_size: NA; cdr3_nt: TGCGCCAGCAGCGGGCGGGGCTCATATACGCAGTATTTT; cdr3_aa: CASSGRGSYTQYF
d_call: NA; v_call: TRBV29-1; j_call: TRBJ2-1; cdr3_length: 11; clone_size: NA; cdr3_nt: TGCAGCGCCATACAGGGAGGTGAGCAGTTCTTC; cdr3_aa: CSAIQGGEQFF
d_call: TRBD2; v_call: TRBV6-6; j_call: TRBJ2-5; cdr3_length: 15; clone_size: once; cdr3_nt: TGTGCCAATAGCCGGACTGGCAGGGAGGGAGAGACCCAGTACTTC; cdr3_aa: CANSRTGREGETQYF
d_call: NA; v_call: TRBV29-1; j_call: TRBJ2-7; cdr3_length: 13; clone_size: NA; cdr3_nt: TGCAGCGCCCAGAGGCGAGGGACGGACGAGCAGTACTTC; cdr3_aa: CSAQRRGTDEQYF
d_call: NA; v_call: TRBV29-1; j_call: TRBJ2-2; cdr3_length: 16; clone_size: NA; cdr3_nt: TGCAGCGTTGAAGCCCCGACCGTCCTGGGGGCCGGGGAGCTGTTTTTT; cdr3_aa: CSVEAPTVLGAGELFF
d_call: NA; v_call: TRBV18; j_call: TRBJ1-2; cdr3_length: 15; clone_size: NA; cdr3_nt: TGTGCCAGCTCACCACCCGGGACCTCTAACTATGGCTACACCTTC; cdr3_aa: CASSPPGTSNYGYTF
d_call: NA; v_call: TRBV29-1; j_call: TRBJ2-3; cdr3_length: 15; clone_size: NA; cdr3_nt: TGCAGCGCAATCCTCATCGCGGGGGCAGGAGATACGCAGTATTTT; cdr3_aa: CSAILIAGAGDTQYF
d_call: TRBD2; v_call: TRBV7-7; j_call: TRBJ2-1; cdr3_length: 15; clone_size: NA; cdr3_nt: TGTGCCAGCAGCCGCGACAGCGGGGCTACGAATGAGCAGTTCTTC; cdr3_aa: CASSRDSGATNEQFF
d_call: NA; v_call: TRBV6-5; j_call: TRBJ1-2; cdr3_length: 16; clone_size: once; cdr3_nt: TGTGCCAGCAGTTACTCGACAGTACTTTCTAACTATGGCTACACCTTC; cdr3_aa: CASSYSTVLSNYGYTF
d_call: NA; v_call: TRBV19; j_call: TRBJ1-6; cdr3_length: 15; clone_size: NA; cdr3_nt: TGTGCCAGTAAGCGGGGGCTCTCCTATAATTCACCCCTCCACTTT; cdr3_aa: CASKRGLSYNSPLHF
d_call: NA; v_call: TRBV15; j_call: TRBJ1-4; cdr3_length: 14; clone_size: NA; cdr3_nt: TGTGCCACCAGCACCGGACTGACGAATGAAAAACTGTTTTTT; cdr3_aa: CATSTGLTNEKLFF
d_call: NA; v_call: TRBV4-1; j_call: TRBJ2-7; cdr3_length: 14; clone_size: NA; cdr3_nt: TGCGCCAGCAGCCAACGAGGGGGAGGCTACGAGCAGTACTTC; cdr3_aa: CASSQRGGGYEQYF
d_call: NA; v_call: TRBV14; j_call: TRBJ1-1; cdr3_length: 12; clone_size: NA; cdr3_nt: TGTGCCAGCAGCCAAGGACACATAGGAGCTTTCTTT; cdr3_aa: CASSQGHIGAFF
d_call: NA; v_call: TRBV5-1; j_call: TRBJ2-2; cdr3_length: 14; clone_size: NA; cdr3_nt: TGCGCCAGCAGCCTTAGTGCTACCACCGGGGAGCTGTTTTTT; cdr3_aa: CASSLSATTGELFF
d_call: NA; v_call: TRBV7-6; j_call: TRBJ1-6; cdr3_length: 16; clone_size: NA; cdr3_nt: TGTGCCAGCAGCTTAGCGCGGGATGGGGGATTCGCACCCCTCCACTTT; cdr3_aa: CASSLARDGGFAPLHF
d_call: NA; v_call: TRBV5-1; j_call: TRBJ2-7; cdr3_length: 11; clone_size: NA; cdr3_nt: TGCGCCAGCAGCTTGGAATACGAGCAGTACTTC; cdr3_aa: CASSLEYEQYF
d_call: TRBD2; v_call: TRBV29-1; j_call: TRBJ2-3; cdr3_length: 16; clone_size: few; cdr3_nt: TGCAGCGTTGAGGGGCTAGCGGGGGTTTCCACAGATACGCAGTATTTT; cdr3_aa: CSVEGLAGVSTDTQYF
d_call: TRBD1; v_call: TRBV27; j_call: TRBJ2-3; cdr3_length: 13; clone_size: NA; cdr3_nt: TGTGCCAGTGGAGGACAGGTCGCAGATACGCAGTATTTT; cdr3_aa: CASGGQVADTQYF
d_call: NA; v_call: TRBV30; j_call: TRBJ1-2; cdr3_length: 12; clone_size: NA; cdr3_nt: TGTGCCTGGAGCCGGGGATCCTATGGCTACACCTTC; cdr3_aa: CAWSRGSYGYTF
d_call: NA; v_call: TRBV5-6; j_call: TRBJ1-2; cdr3_length: 13; clone_size: NA; cdr3_nt: TGTGCCAGCAGGCGAGGGGGTTCTAATGGCTACACCTTC; cdr3_aa: CASRRGGSNGYTF
d_call: NA; v_call: TRBV6-5; j_call: TRBJ1-2; cdr3_length: 12; clone_size: NA; cdr3_nt: TGTGCCAGCAGTTACAGGGGGGGCGGCTACACCTTC; cdr3_aa: CASSYRGGGYTF
d_call: NA; v_call: TRBV27; j_call: TRBJ2-7; cdr3_length: 19; clone_size: few; cdr3_nt: TGTGCCAGCAGTTTGGGGCTTCGGGCAGGGAGTGACGGCTCCTACGAGCAGTACTTC; cdr3_aa: CASSLGLRAGSDGSYEQYF
d_call: TRBD2; v_call: TRBV7-8; j_call: TRBJ2-1; cdr3_length: 15; clone_size: NA; cdr3_nt: TGTGCCAGCAGCTTGACTAGCGGGGTTTACAATGAGCAGTTCTTC; cdr3_aa: CASSLTSGVYNEQFF
d_call: TRBD1; v_call: TRBV5-6; j_call: TRBJ1-6; cdr3_length: 19; clone_size: NA; cdr3_nt: TGTGCCAGCAGCTTTCTCGGAGGCGCGTGGGACAGTCCCATTTCACCCCTCCACTTT; cdr3_aa: CASSFLGGAWDSPISPLHF